This T cell receptor beta chain is from a study of cytomegalovirus exposure and HLA in healthy donors. Study observations and caveats: The authors listed some 150 TCR beta chains as cytomegalovirus-associated. TRBV6-2, TRBV6-3 and some other V segments were unresolvable in 87-base-pair reads. Accurate prediction of most subjects' HLA-A and HLA-B alleles from TCR beta sequences was reported.

The donors (healthy individuals) were bone marrow donors. On this clone: No antigen is known for it.

V was shortened by 8 bases and J by 6 bases, with 7 bases between the two germline ends. This CDR3 region has 10 residues. CDR1 MNHNS and CDR2 SASEGT come from the germline V gene. PCR involved 60 Vbeta and 13 Jbeta primers. The data were produced by immunoSEQ multiplex PCR, yet TCRdb's version contains in-frame clones alone and is incomplete. The sample gives some 120,000 clones, around 84% of which show up once; approximately 3% is in the top ten. Source material: PBMCs. This sequence originates from a woman aged 18-29 years in good health and CMV-seropositive. V is TRBV6-1 and J is TRBJ1-1, with D tentatively TRBD1 (5 bases). The chain's CDR3 is CASAGAEAFF. Written as DNA, the CDR3 is TGTGCCAGCGCGGGGGCTGAAGCTTTCTTT.